These T cell receptor beta chains were read from a single sample in a study of cytomegalovirus exposure and HLA in healthy donors. The repertoire was sequenced with immunoSEQ multiplex PCR; TCRdb's copy has only in-frame clones and lacks some. The table has roughly 51,000 clones, around 85% seen once. What was sequenced was PBMCs. These receptor sequences come from a boy younger than 18 in good health and CMV-seropositive. Both conserved end residues are part of each CDR3. Fields, in order: D gene, J gene, V gene, CDR3 protein, CDR3 DNA. A D gene is named only where the DNA matches it firmly.

D: TRBD2
J: TRBJ2-1
V: TRBV13
CDR3: CASSLRGPSGGAYNEQFF
DNA: TGTGCCAGCAGCTTAAGGGGGCCTAGCGGGGGGGCCTACAATGAGCAGTTCTTC

D: -
J: TRBJ2-6
V: TRBV7-9
CDR3: CASSLTLSGGANVLTF
DNA: TGTGCCAGCAGTCTTACTTTATCGGGTGGGGCCAACGTCCTGACTTTC

D: -
J: TRBJ1-4
V: TRBV5-5
CDR3: CANSLWQTNEKLFF
DNA: TGTGCCAACAGCTTATGGCAGACTAATGAAAAACTGTTTTTT

D: -
J: TRBJ2-7
V: TRBV27
CDR3: CASSYRKAGVRSGMGNEQYF
DNA: TGTGCCAGCAGTTACCGGAAGGCGGGTGTACGGTCCGGGATGGGGAACGAGCAGTACTTC

D: -
J: TRBJ1-5
V: TRBV9
CDR3: CASSVGGGSGQPQHF
DNA: TGTGCCAGCAGCGTTGGTGGAGGGAGTGGGCAGCCCCAGCATTTT

D: -
J: TRBJ2-2
V: TRBV2
CDR3: CATRQKNTGELFF
DNA: TGTGCCACCCGACAGAAAAACACCGGGGAGCTGTTTTTT

D: -
J: TRBJ2-7
V: TRBV7-9
CDR3: CASSPGTYEQYF
DNA: TGTGCCAGCAGCCCGGGGACCTACGAGCAGTACTTC

D: TRBD1
J: TRBJ2-7
V: TRBV19
CDR3: CASSTGQGSYEQYF
DNA: TGTGCCAGTAGTACCGGACAGGGTTCCTACGAGCAGTACTTC

D: TRBD1
J: TRBJ1-6
V: TRBV6-5
CDR3: CASSRTGLGSPLHF
DNA: TGTGCCAGCAGCAGGACAGGGCTCGGATCACCCCTCCACTTT

D: -
J: TRBJ2-7
V: TRBV6-5
CDR3: CASRSLAQYNYEQYF
DNA: TGTGCCAGCAGGTCGTTAGCGCAATACAACTACGAGCAGTACTTC

D: TRBD2
J: TRBJ2-3
V: TRBV19
CDR3: CASSSGPSGVGGTQYF
DNA: TGTGCCAGTTCCAGCGGGCCCAGCGGGGTCGGGGGAACGCAGTATTTT

D: -
J: TRBJ2-6
V: TRBV10-1
CDR3: CASAQGGALSGANVLTF
DNA: TGCGCCAGTGCGCAGGGCGGGGCACTGTCTGGGGCCAACGTCCTGACTTTC